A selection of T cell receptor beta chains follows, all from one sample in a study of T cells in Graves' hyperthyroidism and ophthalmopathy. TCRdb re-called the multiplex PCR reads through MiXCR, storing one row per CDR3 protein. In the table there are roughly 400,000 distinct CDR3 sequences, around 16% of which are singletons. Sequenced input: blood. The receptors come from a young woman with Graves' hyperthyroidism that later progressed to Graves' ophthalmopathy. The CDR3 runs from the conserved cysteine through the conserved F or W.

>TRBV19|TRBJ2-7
CASRASGTSYEQYF
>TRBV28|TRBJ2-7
CASARDRHIYEQYF
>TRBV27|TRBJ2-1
CASSLSWLAPSSYNEQFF
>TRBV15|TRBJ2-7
CATSREGLVYEQYF
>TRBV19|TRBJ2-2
CASRVGERVAGELFF
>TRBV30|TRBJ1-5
CAWSEELWDAVSNQPQHF
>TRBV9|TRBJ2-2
CASSPAGMGTGELFF
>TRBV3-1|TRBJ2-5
CASSPPGLAQETQYF
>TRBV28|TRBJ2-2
CASSLRHTGELFF
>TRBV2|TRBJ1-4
CASWRTGDEKLFF
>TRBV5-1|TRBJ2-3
CASSGTSGYTDTQYF
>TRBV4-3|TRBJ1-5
CASSQDGGSNQPQHF
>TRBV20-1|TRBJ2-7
CSAPPTDTPYEQYF
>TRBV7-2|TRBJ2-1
CASSLVMGTGKGGDEQFF
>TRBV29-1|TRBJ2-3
CSVEDLKRDTQYF
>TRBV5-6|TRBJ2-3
CASSLEVSRWKTDTQYF
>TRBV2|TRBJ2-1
CAGSGTGVGNEQFF
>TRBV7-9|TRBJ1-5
CASSLGDFIDQPQHF
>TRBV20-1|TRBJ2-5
CSARGSSQETQYF
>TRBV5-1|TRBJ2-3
CASSTDRGSPDTQYF
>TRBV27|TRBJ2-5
CARKKVGKKETQYF
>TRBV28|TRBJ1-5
CASSFLRGDRGIQPQHF
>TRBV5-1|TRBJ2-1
CASSQQPGTGENEQFF
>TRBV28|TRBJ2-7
CASSLEAGLDEQYF
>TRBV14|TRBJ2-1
CASSQDRLLSYNEQFF
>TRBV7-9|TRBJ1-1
CASSPNTGGGKNTEAFF
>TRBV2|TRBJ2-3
CASSETGQFHHTDTQYF
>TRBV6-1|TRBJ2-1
CAALGPSLTEQFF
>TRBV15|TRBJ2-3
CATSREGSGSFTDTQYF
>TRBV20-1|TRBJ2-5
CSARTGGVVTQYF
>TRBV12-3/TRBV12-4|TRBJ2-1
CASSSLAAYNEQFF
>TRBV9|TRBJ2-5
CASSSNRDRKETQYF
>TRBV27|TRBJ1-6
CASSVSLLRGLNSPLHF
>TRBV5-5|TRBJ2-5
CASKGGASQETQYF
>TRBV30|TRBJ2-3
CAWKPGHQAGTQYF
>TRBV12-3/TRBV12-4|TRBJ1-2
CASSPRDREGGYTF
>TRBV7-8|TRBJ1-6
CASSLGPSARLNSPLHF
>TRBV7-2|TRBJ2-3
CASSLVGSATDTQYF
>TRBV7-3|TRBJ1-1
CASSSGRNTEAFF
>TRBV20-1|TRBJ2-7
CSGRGLDFPYEQYF